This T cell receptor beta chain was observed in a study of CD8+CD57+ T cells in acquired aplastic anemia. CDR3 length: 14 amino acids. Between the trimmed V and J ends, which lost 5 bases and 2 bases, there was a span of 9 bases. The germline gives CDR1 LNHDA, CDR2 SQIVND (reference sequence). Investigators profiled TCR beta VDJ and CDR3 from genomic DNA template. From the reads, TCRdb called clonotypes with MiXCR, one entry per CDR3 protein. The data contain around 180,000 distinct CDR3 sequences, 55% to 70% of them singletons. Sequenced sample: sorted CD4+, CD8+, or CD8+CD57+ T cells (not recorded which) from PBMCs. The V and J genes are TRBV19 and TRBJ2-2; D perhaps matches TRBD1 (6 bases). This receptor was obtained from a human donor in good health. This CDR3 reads CASSPQGNTGELFF. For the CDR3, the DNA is TGTGCCAGTAGTCCACAGGGAAACACCGGGGAGCTGTTTTTT.